A selection of T cell receptor beta chains follows, all from one sample in a study of healthy donors' naive CD4 and CD8 T cells. In TCRdb, the reads were re-called with MiXCR into one record per CDR3 protein. The table lists approximately 200,000 distinct CDR3 sequences, 65% to 75% of them singletons. Sequencing was performed on naive CD4+ and CD8+ T cells sorted from blood, pooled from several donors. These receptors originate from a pool of human donors in good health; the sample pools cells from several healthy donors. Both conserved end residues are part of each CDR3. A D gene is named only where the DNA matches it firmly. Clone size is shown for a subset of rows, as once, few, many or a class of expanded clone.

CDR3	DNA	J	D	V	size
CASSLGDEARQFF	TGTGCCAGCAGCTTGGGGGATGAGGCTCGACAGTTCTTC	TRBJ2-1	.	TRBV5-1	.
CASSYFGTGMSEQYF	TGTGCCAGCAGTTATTTTGGGACAGGGATGAGCGAGCAGTACTTC	TRBJ2-7	TRBD1	TRBV6-5	.
CASSPRQGQAFF	TGTGCCAGCAGTCCACGACAGGGACAAGCTTTCTTT	TRBJ1-1	TRBD1	TRBV27	.
CAGSVRDIYNEQFF	TGTGCCGGCAGTGTTAGGGATATCTACAATGAGCAGTTCTTC	TRBJ2-1	.	TRBV6-1	.
CASSAQYRVPTDTQYF	TGTGCCAGCAGCGCCCAATACAGGGTTCCCACAGATACGCAGTATTTT	TRBJ2-3	.	TRBV5-6	.
CASNGATYQPQHF	TGTGCCAGTAACGGGGCCACCTATCAGCCCCAGCATTTT	TRBJ1-5	.	TRBV19	.
CASSWGQSDEQFF	TGTGCCAGCAGTTGGGGGCAGAGCGATGAGCAGTTCTTC	TRBJ2-1	.	TRBV6-5	.
CSARGSSYNEQFF	TGCAGCGCCCGGGGCAGCTCCTACAATGAGCAGTTCTTC	TRBJ2-1	.	TRBV29-1	.
CASSKTGETEAFF	TGTGCCAGTAGTAAAACAGGGGAGACTGAAGCTTTCTTT	TRBJ1-1	TRBD1	TRBV19	.
CASSYSRVGEQYF	TGTGCCAGCAGTTACTCGAGGGTCGGAGAGCAGTACTTC	TRBJ2-7	.	TRBV6-2/TRBV6-3	once
CASSFHGSTDTQYF	TGTGCCAGCAGTTTTCACGGTTCCACAGATACGCAGTATTTT	TRBJ2-3	.	TRBV27	.
CASTMASAEWNEQFF	TGTGCCAGCACCATGGCCTCCGCGGAGTGGAATGAGCAGTTCTTC	TRBJ2-1	.	TRBV6-6	.
CATSRDQTGGNSPLHF	TGTGCCACTAGCAGAGATCAGACAGGGGGAAATTCACCCCTCCACTTT	TRBJ1-6	TRBD1	TRBV15	.
CASSHPLRGEETQYF	TGCGCCAGCAGCCATCCCCTGAGGGGCGAAGAGACCCAGTACTTC	TRBJ2-5	.	TRBV5-1	.
CATSEGGHNEQFF	TGTGCCACCAGTGAGGGGGGACACAATGAGCAGTTCTTC	TRBJ2-1	.	TRBV24-1	.
CSFDRAQETQYF	TGCAGCTTCGACAGGGCACAAGAGACCCAGTACTTC	TRBJ2-5	TRBD1	TRBV29-1	.
CSVRDRDAFF	TGCAGCGTCCGGGACAGGGACGCTTTCTTT	TRBJ1-1	TRBD1	TRBV29-1	once
CASRLGLAGALEYEQYF	TGTGCCAGCAGACTTGGACTAGCGGGAGCATTGGAGTACGAGCAGTACTTC	TRBJ2-7	TRBD2	TRBV6-2/TRBV6-3	.
CAYGGTDTQYF	TGTGCCTACGGAGGTACAGATACGCAGTATTTT	TRBJ2-3	.	TRBV30	few
CASSESSGGYNEQFF	TGTGCCAGTAGTGAATCTAGCGGAGGCTACAATGAGCAGTTCTTC	TRBJ2-1	TRBD2	TRBV19	.
CATSRDTARVPEAFF	TGTGCCACCAGCAGAGATACAGCCAGGGTCCCTGAAGCTTTCTTT	TRBJ1-1	.	TRBV15	.
CSVEVSSYEQYF	TGCAGCGTTGAAGTCAGCTCCTACGAGCAGTACTTC	TRBJ2-7	.	TRBV29-1	few
CSVDQDKQYF	TGCAGCGTTGACCAAGATAAGCAGTATTTT	TRBJ2-3	.	TRBV29-1	.
CSVEGLAGGSSSYEQYF	TGCAGCGTTGAGGGACTAGCGGGGGGCTCGAGCTCCTACGAGCAGTACTTC	TRBJ2-7	TRBD2	TRBV29-1	once
CSVGGTRGYEQYF	TGCAGCGTTGGGGGGACGAGGGGGTACGAGCAGTACTTC	TRBJ2-7	.	TRBV29-1	.
CSASRAIGNTIYF	TGCAGTGCTAGCCGGGCTATTGGAAACACCATATATTTT	TRBJ1-3	.	TRBV20-1	.
CSVLQGTSGELFF	TGCAGCGTACTACAGGGTACCTCCGGGGAGCTGTTTTTT	TRBJ2-2	.	TRBV29-1	.
CASSLYEEPQETQYF	TGTGCCAGCAGCTTATATGAAGAGCCACAAGAGACCCAGTACTTC	TRBJ2-5	.	TRBV7-8	medium-sized
CASSLGSQYAGEITDTQYF	TGTGCCAGCAGCTTGGGGTCCCAGTACGCGGGAGAGATCACAGATACGCAGTATTTT	TRBJ2-3	TRBD2	TRBV7-2	.
CSATTGGAHIQYF	TGCAGTGCAACGACAGGGGGCGCGCACATTCAGTACTTC	TRBJ2-4	TRBD1	TRBV20-1	.
CASSYPLKTQYF	TGTGCCAGCAGTTACCCCCTGAAGACCCAGTACTTC	TRBJ2-5	.	TRBV6-2/TRBV6-3	.
CASSLGAGFGNEQFF	TGTGCCAGCAGCCTCGGAGCGGGATTCGGCAATGAGCAGTTCTTC	TRBJ2-1	TRBD2	TRBV11-2	.
CASSLLGSGGPQETQYF	TGTGCCAGCAGCTTGCTCGGTAGCGGGGGGCCTCAAGAGACCCAGTACTTC	TRBJ2-5	TRBD2	TRBV5-5	.
CAIGARADGNQPQHF	TGTGCCATCGGGGCTAGAGCTGACGGCAATCAGCCCCAGCATTTT	TRBJ1-5	.	TRBV10-3	few
CASTPTKGLAEETQYF	TGTGCCAGCACCCCGACCAAGGGACTTGCCGAAGAGACCCAGTACTTC	TRBJ2-5	.	TRBV5-4	.
CASSMGRVVTEAFF	TGTGCCAGTAGTATGGGCAGGGTTGTCACTGAAGCTTTCTTT	TRBJ1-1	.	TRBV19	many
CASSPPGGQGIHEQYF	TGTGCCAGCTCACCACCGGGGGGACAGGGTATCCACGAGCAGTACTTC	TRBJ2-7	TRBD1	TRBV18	.
CASRAGLYEQYF	TGTGCCAGCAGGGCGGGGCTCTACGAGCAGTACTTC	TRBJ2-7	.	TRBV27	.
CASSWGVGEQYF	TGTGCCAGTAGTTGGGGAGTCGGCGAGCAGTACTTC	TRBJ2-7	.	TRBV19	once
CASSFGQAPYEQYF	TGTGCCAGCAGTTTTGGGCAGGCTCCCTACGAGCAGTACTTC	TRBJ2-7	.	TRBV12-3/TRBV12-4	.
CAISADPGQVVGYTF	TGTGCCATCAGTGCAGACCCTGGACAGGTGGTTGGCTACACCTTC	TRBJ1-2	TRBD1	TRBV10-3	.
CSVTDGNQPQHF	TGCAGCGTGACGGACGGCAATCAGCCCCAGCATTTT	TRBJ1-5	.	TRBV29-1	.
CASSPQGNSNQPQHF	TGTGCCAGTAGTCCACAGGGGAATAGCAATCAGCCCCAGCATTTT	TRBJ1-5	TRBD1	TRBV19	.
CSVETGAEQYF	TGCAGCGTTGAGACAGGCGCCGAGCAGTACTTC	TRBJ2-7	.	TRBV29-1	few
CASSLGTGPYGYTF	TGTGCCAGCAGCCTAGGGACAGGTCCCTATGGCTACACCTTC	TRBJ1-2	TRBD1	TRBV11-2	few
CSVPAGTGPNQPQHF	TGCAGCGTTCCGGCCGGGACAGGGCCCAATCAGCCCCAGCATTTT	TRBJ1-5	TRBD1	TRBV29-1	.
CASSVLQETQYF	TGCGCCAGCAGCGTCCTCCAAGAGACCCAGTACTTC	TRBJ2-5	.	TRBV5-1	.
CASHRQGQFHEQYF	TGTGCCAGCCATCGACAGGGGCAGTTCCACGAGCAGTACTTC	TRBJ2-7	TRBD1	TRBV19	.
CSVERPAPVTETQYF	TGCAGCGTTGAGAGGCCCGCCCCGGTTACAGAGACCCAGTACTTC	TRBJ2-5	.	TRBV29-1	.
CASSDQVRTDTQYF	TGTGCCAGCAGTGACCAGGTTCGCACAGATACGCAGTATTTT	TRBJ2-3	.	TRBV2	.
CAIRADADTQYF	TGTGCCATCAGGGCAGACGCAGATACGCAGTATTTT	TRBJ2-3	.	TRBV10-3	.